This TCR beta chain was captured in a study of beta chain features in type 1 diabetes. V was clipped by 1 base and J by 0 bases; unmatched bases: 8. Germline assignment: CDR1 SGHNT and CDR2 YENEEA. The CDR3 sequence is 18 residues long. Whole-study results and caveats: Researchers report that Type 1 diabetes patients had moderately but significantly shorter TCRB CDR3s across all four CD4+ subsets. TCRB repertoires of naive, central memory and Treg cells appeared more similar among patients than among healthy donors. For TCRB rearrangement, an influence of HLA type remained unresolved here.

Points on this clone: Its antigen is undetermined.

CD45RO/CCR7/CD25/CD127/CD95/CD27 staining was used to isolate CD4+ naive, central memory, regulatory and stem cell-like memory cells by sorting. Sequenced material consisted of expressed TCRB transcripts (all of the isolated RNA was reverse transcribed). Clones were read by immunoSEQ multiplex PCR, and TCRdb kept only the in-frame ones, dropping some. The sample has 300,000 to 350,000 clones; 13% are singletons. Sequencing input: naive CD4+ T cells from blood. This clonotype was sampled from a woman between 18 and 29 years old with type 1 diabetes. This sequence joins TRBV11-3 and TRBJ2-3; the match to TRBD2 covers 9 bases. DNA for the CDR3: TGTGCCAGCAGCTTAGGAGCCCGACTAGCGGCTAGCACAGATACGCAGTATTTT. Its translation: CASSLGARLAASTDTQYF.